This is a list of T cell receptor beta chains from one sample in a study of blood T cell repertoires in COVID-19. Assay: immunoSEQ multiplex PCR; the TCRdb copy retains only in-frame clones and omits some. The sample yields roughly 190,000 clones, 80% to 85% seen once. The sample consisted of peripheral blood. The source is a human donor with acute or convalescent COVID-19. The donor label of this sample is uncertain. The CDR3 runs from the conserved cysteine through the conserved F or W. Each record gives: clone size, V gene, CDR3 length, J gene, CDR3 protein. Not every row has a clone size; where given, it reads once, few, many or a size class.

once	TRBV5-5	15	TRBJ2-7	CASSLGPAGVTQQYF
-	TRBV18	15	TRBJ2-7	CASSPEAGPIYEQYF
-	TRBV2	13	TRBJ1-2	CASSDSGARGYTF
-	TRBV15	16	TRBJ1-6	CATSRDPGLVNSPLHF
-	TRBV7-8	12	TRBJ2-1	CASSPGYNEQFF
-	TRBV27	15	TRBJ1-1	CASTLTGALNTEAFF
once	TRBV7-8	13	TRBJ2-7	CASNSLGRGEQYF
-	TRBV18	15	TRBJ1-4	CASSPGGGADEKLFF
-	TRBV14	17	TRBJ2-1	CASSQVKGEPNLHEQFF
-	TRBV12-1	10	TRBJ2-7	CASSPYEQYF
-	TRBV4-1	13	TRBJ2-7	CASSPNRDYEQYF
-	TRBV7-7	15	TRBJ2-2	CASSLAAAGTGELFF
-	TRBV19	15	TRBJ1-4	CASSILRQGSEKLFF
-	TRBV2	15	TRBJ2-1	CASSEEGGSYNEQFF
-	TRBV9	15	TRBJ1-4	CASSVRGSANEKLFF
-	TRBV9	16	TRBJ2-1	CASSVSSGRDYNEQFF
-	TRBV10-3	13	TRBJ2-7	CAISRDSVYEQYF
few	TRBV5-1	16	TRBJ2-2	CASTVRTGGSTGELFF
few	TRBV5-4	15	TRBJ1-6	CASSPPGQGDSPLHF
-	TRBV7-3	14	TRBJ1-2	CASSLTGQGHGYTF
-	TRBV6-5	16	TRBJ2-3	CASSYSSGHSTDTQYF
-	TRBV7-3	14	TRBJ1-1	CASSFNGGRPEAFF
-	TRBV30	16	TRBJ2-2	CAWSVLAGGLNGELFF
many	TRBV19	16	TRBJ2-7	CASSPRQGGEVHEQYF
-	TRBV19	14	TRBJ1-6	CASSIEGRASPLHF